Below, 30 T cell receptor beta chains from the same sample are listed, as sequenced in a study of PD-1 blockade in classical Hodgkin lymphoma. Assay: immunoSEQ multiplex PCR; the TCRdb copy retains only in-frame clones and omits some. The sample records 20,000 to 25,000 clones, approximately 81% being singletons. After autologous stem cell transplantation all patients relapsed, and prior brentuximab vedotin exposure differed between cohorts. The sequencing used peripheral blood mononuclear cells (PBMCs), collected before the second cycle of nivolumab. Receptor source: a human donor with classical Hodgkin lymphoma.

J is TRBJ1-1 and V is TRBV5-4; D gene ambiguous. CDR1 is SGHNT and CDR2 is YYREEE in the germline V gene (reference sequence). The CDR3 spans 13 residues. V shed 4 bases and J shed 2 bases, with 9 bases lying between them. The CDR3 DNA is TGTGCCAGCAGCCTGAACCTTAACACTGAAGCTTTCTTT. Translation gives CASSLNLNTEAFF.

This clone has just a few counts. The chain uses TRBV9 and TRBJ2-3; possibly TRBD1 or TRBD2 for D (6 bases each). Deletions cut 0 bases from V and 0 bases from J, with 11 bases between. The CDR3 is made up of 16 amino acids. Germline lookup yields CDR1 SGDLS and CDR2 YYNGEE. In DNA form, the CDR3 reads TGTGCCAGCAGCGTAGAAGGGGGGCTGAGCACAGATACGCAGTATTTT. Translating it yields CASSVEGGLSTDTQYF.

This chain connects TRBV27 to TRBJ2-7, with D possibly matching TRBD2 (5 bases). Germline CDR1 and CDR2: MNHEY and SMNVEV (reference sequence). Trimming shortened V by 5 bases and J by 2 bases, and 13 bases separated the two germline ends. The CDR3 is 14 residues long. The CDR3 DNA follows: TGTGCCAGCAGTGCGATCCGGGATACCTACGAGCAGTACTTC. Translation: CASSAIRDTYEQYF.

The chain joins TRBV5-1 to TRBJ2-7; 11 nucleotides line up with TRBD1. Germline CDR1 and CDR2: SGHRS and YFSETQ. The length of the CDR3 is 15 residues. V shed 0 bases and J 3 bases; nucleotides not matched to a gene: 2. CDR3 residues: CASSLVGTGGYEQYF. As DNA, the CDR3 is TGCGCCAGCAGCTTGGTCGGGACAGGGGGCTACGAGCAGTACTTC.

This chain links TRBV29-1 with TRBJ1-2; D uncertain. This CDR3 has 12 amino acids. Germline V gene sequence: CDR1 SQVTM, CDR2 ANQGSEA. Trimming pared 4 bases from V and 0 bases from J, leaving 6 bases between. CDR3 nucleotides: TGCAGCGTTGTAAAGCCTAACTATGGCTACACCTTC. Its protein product is CSVVKPNYGYTF.

The rearrangement uses TRBV5-6 and TRBJ1-6; 8 positions match TRBD1. This CDR3 has 16 amino acids. V lost 4 bases to trimming and J lost 7 bases; unmatched junction nucleotides: 10. Germline-derived CDR1 and CDR2 are SGHDT and YYEEEE. CDR3 sequence (DNA): TGTGCCAGCAGCGTACGGGACAGGATCTCAAATTCACCCCTCCACTTT. Translated, it gives CASSVRDRISNSPLHF.

The V and J genes are TRBV28 and TRBJ2-7; D is unresolved. The CDR3 length is 11 residues. V was trimmed by 6 bases and J by 3 bases, leaving 6 bases between them. Germline CDR1 MDHEN, CDR2 SYDVKM. CDR3 nucleotides: TGTGCCAGCAGCCCACACTACGAGCAGTACTTC. Encoded protein: CASSPHYEQYF.

By share of the sample, this clone is medium-sized. The chain combines TRBV18 with TRBJ2-7; 8 positions agree with TRBD1. The CDR3 totals 14 residues. Germline V gene lookup returns CDR1 KGHSH and CDR2 LQKENI. V dropped 4 bases and J dropped 2; count of bases not matched to a gene: 4. In DNA, the CDR3 is TGTGCCAGCTCACAGGGACAGGCGACCTACGAGCAGTACTTC. Translation gives CASSQGQATYEQYF.

The V and J genes are TRBV6-6 and TRBJ2-5, with D perhaps TRBD2 (6 bases). CDR3 length equals 16 residues. V was pared by 0 bases and J by 3 bases, with 14 bases between. CDR1 and CDR2 from the germline V gene are MNHNY and SVGAGI (reference sequence). This CDR3 is CASSYSAGGDEETQYF. CDR3 sequence (DNA): TGTGCCAGCAGTTACTCGGCGGGCGGGGACGAAGAGACCCAGTACTTC.

The chain uses TRBV5-6 and TRBJ2-7; TRBD1 is a possible D gene (6 bases). CDR1 is SGHDT and CDR2 is YYEEEE in the germline V gene. The CDR3 sequence is 13 residues long. The ends were cut back, 4 bases at V and 2 bases at J, with 10 bases in the middle. This CDR3 reads CASSTGSAYEQYF. The CDR3 nucleotides read TGTGCCAGCAGCACAGGGTCGGCCTACGAGCAGTACTTC.

This chain uses TRBV10-3 with TRBJ2-5, with D hard to call. The CDR3 covers 13 residues. The V gene's germline CDR1 is ENHRY and CDR2 SYGVKD. V lost 4 bases and J lost 0, with 6 bases in between. As DNA, the CDR3 is TGTGCCATCAGTGGGGCTAACCAAGAGACCCAGTACTTC. Residues: CAISGANQETQYF.

This rearrangement joins TRBV7-2 to TRBJ2-1; D is possibly TRBD1 (5 bases). CDR3 size: 14 residues. Germline V lookup: CDR1 SGHTA, CDR2 FQGNSA. Between the trimmed V and J ends, which lost 0 bases and 3 bases, there was a span of 6 bases. The CDR3 nucleotides are TGTGCCAGCAGCTTAGCTGACAGCTACAATGAGCAGTTCTTC. Protein product: CASSLADSYNEQFF.

This chain connects TRBV11-2 to TRBJ2-3; D unresolved. CDR3 length: 15 amino acids. Germline CDR1 and CDR2: SGHAT and FQNNGV. Trimming left V 2 bases short and J 0 bases short, with 9 bases between. CDR3 region: CASSLWLSSTDTQYF. CDR3 sequence (DNA): TGTGCCAGCAGCTTATGGCTTTCTAGCACAGATACGCAGTATTTT.

This rearrangement joins TRBV7-6 to TRBJ1-1, with D maybe TRBD1 (6 bases). Germline CDR1 and CDR2: SGHVS and FNYEAQ. This CDR3 has 16 amino acids. The V and J ends lost 1 base and 1 base respectively, with 13 bases between them. CDR3 in DNA: TGTGCCAGCAGCTTAGGGGCAGGGGCATCGAACACTGAAGCTTTCTTT. This gives the protein CASSLGAGASNTEAFF.

The gene calls are TRBV6-5 and TRBJ2-7, with D possibly matching TRBD2 (6 bases). CDR3 length equals 13 residues. With 6 bases removed from V and 5 bases from J, the gap between germline ends came to 14 bases. From germline, CDR1 is MNHEY and CDR2 SVGAGI. This chain's CDR3 is CASSRLGGDEQYF. The CDR3 DNA is TGTGCCAGCAGCCGTCTCGGGGGAGACGAGCAGTACTTC.

The chain links TRBV7-3 to TRBJ2-3, with TRBD2 matching over 10 bases. The V gene's germline CDR1 is SGHTA and CDR2 FQGTGA. This CDR3 contains 16 residues. The trim removed 5 bases at V and 5 bases at J, leaving 10 bases unmatched. The DNA for the CDR3 is TGTGCCAGCAGCCCCAGGAGCGGGGGGGCTGGAGATACGCAGTATTTT. Translated, it gives CASSPRSGGAGDTQYF.

The rearrangement joins TRBV5-6 to TRBJ2-3; tentatively, D is TRBD2 (6 bases). Trimming took off 3 bases at V and 0 bases at J, with 14 bases between the two ends. Germline CDR1 reads SGHDT; CDR2 reads YYEEEE. The CDR3 covers 16 residues. The CDR3 nucleotides are TGTGCCAGCAGCTCACCTAGCGCCTCTAGCACAGATACGCAGTATTTT. Protein product: CASSSPSASSTDTQYF.

This chain joins TRBV12-1 and TRBJ2-5; the table gives TRBD2 as D, unverified against the DNA. TRBV12-1 is a pseudogene segment. This CDR3 spans 17 amino acids. Written as DNA, the CDR3 is TGTGCCAAGACCGGGACTAGCGGAGCAGCCAACCAAGAGACCCAGTACTTC. Protein product: CAKTGTSGAANQETQYF.

The chain is built from TRBV21-1 and TRBJ1-3; the D call TRBD1 from the table was never checked on the DNA. TRBV21-1 is reported as a pseudogene. CDR3 size: 17 residues. DNA for the CDR3: TGTGCCAGCAGCAAAGACCCGACACCTCTCTCTGGAAACACCATATATTTT. Amino acid sequence: CASSKDPTPLSGNTIYF.

The chain uses TRBV5-4 and TRBJ1-2; no definite D call. This CDR3 is built from 13 residues. The V end lost 0 bases, the J end lost 4 bases, and 7 bases lay between the germline ends. The V gene's germline CDR1 is SGHNT and CDR2 YYREEE (reference sequence). CDR3 nucleotide sequence: TGTGCCAGCAGCTTGGGAGGGCCCTATGGCTACACCTTC. This codes for CASSLGGPYGYTF.

The V and J genes are TRBV5-1 and TRBJ2-1; TRBD2 aligns across 12 bases. The V gene's germline CDR1 is SGHRS and CDR2 YFSETQ. The junction had 5 bases not matched to a gene; V was cut back by 4 bases and J by 3 bases. The CDR3 totals 16 residues. The CDR3 protein is CASSERTSGNYNEQFF. In DNA, the CDR3 is TGCGCCAGCAGCGAAAGGACTAGCGGGAACTACAATGAGCAGTTCTTC.

This rearrangement joins TRBV18 to TRBJ2-1; 9 bases map to TRBD1. The V gene's germline CDR1 is KGHSH and CDR2 LQKENI. The V and J ends lost 4 bases and 6 bases, in that order; junction bases with no gene match: 7. This CDR3 region has 15 residues. CDR3 loop: CASSRDRGSGNEQFF. As DNA, the CDR3 is TGTGCCAGCTCACGTGACAGGGGGTCGGGCAATGAGCAGTTCTTC.

The V gene is TRBV4-3, the J gene TRBJ1-1, with D hard to call. Germline V lookup: CDR1 LGHNA, CDR2 YSLEER. Trimming took off 1 base at V and 1 base at J, with 4 bases between the two ends. The CDR3 contains 13 residues. CDR3 coding DNA: TGCGCCAGCAGCCAAGTTCCGAACACTGAAGCTTTCTTT. Its translation is CASSQVPNTEAFF.

The chain joins TRBV11-2 to TRBJ2-3; D call uncertain. The CDR3 has 15 amino acids. V gave up 1 base and J gave up 4 bases, with 12 bases separating them. Germline CDR1 and CDR2: SGHAT and FQNNGV. In DNA, the CDR3 is TGTGCCAGCAGCTTAGTTCGGACCCTACCAGATACGCAGTATTTT. It yields the protein CASSLVRTLPDTQYF.

This sequence joins TRBV4-3 and TRBJ2-2; 7 nucleotides align to TRBD1. The germline CDR1 and CDR2 sequences are LGHNA and YSLEER. This CDR3 has 16 amino acids. J gave up 5 bases and V 3 bases, and 9 bases lay outside the gene matches. CDR3 bases: TGCGCCAGCAGCCATGGACAGGTACAAATGACCGGGGAGCTGTTTTTT. Protein product: CASSHGQVQMTGELFF.

The chain is built from TRBV6-5 and TRBJ2-1; TRBD2 aligns across 7 bases. J gave up 3 bases and V 4 bases, and 6 bases lay outside the gene matches. The CDR3 length is 15 residues. Germline assignment: CDR1 MNHEY and CDR2 SVGAGI. The CDR3 nucleotides are TGTGCCAGCAGTTTTTCTAGCGGAGACTACAATGAGCAGTTCTTC. It is translated as CASSFSSGDYNEQFF.

V is TRBV2 and J is TRBJ2-7, with 8 bases lining up with TRBD1. V was clipped by 6 bases and J by 3 bases; unmatched bases: 7. Germline loops: CDR1 SNHLY, CDR2 FYNNEI. There are 14 residues in the CDR3. CDR3 DNA: TGTGCCAGCAGAGTGGACAGGGCCTACTACGAGCAGTACTTC. This translates into CASRVDRAYYEQYF.

V usage is TRBV5-6 and J usage is TRBJ1-4; D is possibly TRBD1 (5 bases). CDR3 length equals 15 residues. From germline, CDR1 is SGHDT and CDR2 YYEEEE. Trimming removed 4 bases at V and 4 bases at J, with 14 bases between. As DNA, the CDR3 is TGTGCCAGCAGCGTTACAGGCTATCGTAATGAAAAACTGTTTTTT. Its translation: CASSVTGYRNEKLFF.

This chain connects TRBV2 to TRBJ2-2; 9 nucleotides match TRBD2. The CDR3 is 15 amino acids. Germline values: CDR1 SNHLY, CDR2 FYNNEI. Losses at the gene ends were 5 bases for V and 3 bases for J; bases not matched to a gene: 4. As DNA, the CDR3 is TGTGCCAGCAGTCGCGGGGGGGCCGACACCGGGGAGCTGTTTTTT. It codes for CASSRGGADTGELFF.

In DNA, the CDR3 is TGCAGCGTTGAAGCAGACTCCTATGGCTACACCTTC. This translates into CSVEADSYGYTF. The chain joins TRBV29-1 to TRBJ1-2; D is unresolved. The germline CDR1 and CDR2 sequences are SQVTM and ANQGSEA. The CDR3 runs to 12 residues. Trimming cost V 1 base and J 4 bases, with 7 bases left between them.